Below are 28 T cell receptor beta chains sequenced from a single sample in a study of cytomegalovirus exposure and HLA in healthy donors. Clones were read by immunoSEQ multiplex PCR, and TCRdb kept only the in-frame ones, dropping some. The sample carries 60,000 or so clones, 90% to 95% recorded once. The sample comprised PBMCs. These receptors came from a woman aged 18-29 years in good health and CMV-seronegative.

The V and J genes are TRBV9 and TRBJ2-1; 8 bases fit TRBD2. The germline V gene has CDR1 SGDLS and CDR2 YYNGEE. The J segment lost 5 bases and the V segment lost 0 bases, leaving 4 bases of the junction unmatched. The CDR3 covers 15 residues. CDR3 loop: CASSVAGGPNNEQFF. In DNA form, the CDR3 reads TGTGCCAGCAGCGTAGCGGGAGGGCCGAACAATGAGCAGTTCTTC.

This chain joins TRBV7-2 and TRBJ2-3; 8 bases are shared with TRBD1. J gave up 3 bases and V 6 bases, and 8 bases lay outside the gene matches. The V gene's germline CDR1 is SGHTA and CDR2 FQGNSA. The CDR3 is made up of 15 amino acids. This CDR3 is CASSQDRGMTDTQYF. The CDR3, as DNA: TGTGCCAGCAGTCAAGACAGGGGAATGACAGATACGCAGTATTTT.

The chain uses TRBV7-9 and TRBJ2-7, with D maybe TRBD2 (5 bases). The CDR3 runs 14 residues. CDR1 and CDR2 from the germline V gene are SEHNR and FQNEAQ (reference sequence). The V end lost 5 bases, the J end lost 6 bases, and 17 bases lay between the germline ends. In DNA form, the CDR3 reads TGTGCCAGCAGCCCTGAGGGCCCCTTCTCCGAGCAGTACTTC. As protein: CASSPEGPFSEQYF.

This chain links TRBV28 with TRBJ2-5, with 7 bases lining up with TRBD1. CDR1 and CDR2 (germline): MDHEN, SYDVKM. J gave up 2 bases and V 6 bases, and 9 bases lay outside the gene matches. This CDR3 contains 15 residues. The CDR3 sequence is CASRAWTGQQETQYF. The CDR3 DNA is TGTGCCAGCAGGGCCTGGACAGGCCAGCAAGAGACCCAGTACTTC. The complete variable domain, with remaining parts taken from reference TRBV28 and TRBJ2-5, reads DVKVTQSSRYLVKRTGEKVFLECVQDMDHENMFWYRQDPGLGLRLIYFSYDVKMKEKGDIPEGYSVSREKKERFSLILESASTNQTSMYLCASRAWTGQQETQYFGPGTRLLVL.

The chain employs TRBV7-9 and TRBJ1-1; D not certain. The CDR3 length is 13 residues. Looked up from germline, CDR1 is SEHNR and CDR2 is FQNEAQ (reference sequence). V was shortened by 0 bases and J by 4 bases, with 6 bases between the two germline ends. The CDR3 DNA reads as TGTGCCAGCAGCTTAGCGGGCACCACTGAAGCTTTCTTT. Protein sequence: CASSLAGTTEAFF.

The CDR3 loop reads CAISSGRHNEQFF. Written as DNA, the CDR3 is TGTGCCATCAGTAGCGGGAGGCACAATGAGCAGTTCTTC. The chain links TRBV10-3 to TRBJ2-1; 9 nucleotides agree with TRBD2. This CDR3 comprises 13 residues. Trimming took 5 bases from V and 5 from J; bases not matched to a gene: 1. Germline V gene data show CDR1 as ENHRY and CDR2 as SYGVKD.

This chain uses TRBV5-1 with TRBJ2-1; TRBD2 matches at 8 bases. The CDR3 is 17 amino acids. CDR1 and CDR2 (germline): SGHRS, YFSETQ. V lost 4 bases and J lost 7; bases outside the gene matches: 16. The CDR3 DNA reads as TGCGCCAGCAGCCCAACCTCGATCAGCGGGAGATCTAATGAGCAGTTCTTC. Translation: CASSPTSISGRSNEQFF. Looking up the rest from reference TRBV5-1 and TRBJ2-1 gives the full variable domain: KAGVTQTPRYLIKTRGQQVTLSCSPISGHRSVSWYQQTPGQGLQFLFEYFSETQRNKGNFPGRFSGRQFSNSRSEMNVSTLELGDSALYLCASSPTSISGRSNEQFFGPGTRLTVL.

V and J are TRBV7-9 and TRBJ2-3; D unresolved. CDR1 and CDR2 from the germline V gene are SEHNR and FQNEAQ (reference sequence). The V and J ends lost 3 bases and 1 base respectively, with 5 bases between them. The CDR3 covers 13 residues. The CDR3 region has the DNA TGTGCCAGCAGCTTCTCGGGCACAGATACGCAGTATTTT. It encodes CASSFSGTDTQYF. Supplemented by reference TRBV7-9 and TRBJ2-3, the full variable domain reads DTGVSQNPRHKITKRGQNVTFRCDPISEHNRLYWYRQTLGQGPEFLTYFQNEAQLEKSRLLSDRFSAERPKGSFSTLEIQRTEQGDSAMYLCASSFSGTDTQYFGPGTRLTVL.

The table lists this clone with a count of one. The chain carries TRBV5-6 and TRBJ1-5; 9 bases align to TRBD1. V was clipped by 4 bases and J by 3 bases; unmatched bases: 5. This CDR3 contains 15 residues. In germline, CDR1 is SGHDT, CDR2 YYEEEE. CDR3 residues: CASSAGTGLNQPQHF. The DNA for the CDR3 is TGTGCCAGCAGCGCGGGGACAGGGCTCAATCAGCCCCAGCATTTT.

The chain is built from TRBV12-5 and TRBJ2-5, with 8 bases fitting TRBD2. This CDR3 is built from 15 residues. V shed 2 bases and J 7 bases; nucleotides not matched to a gene: 9. Germline V lookup: CDR1 LGHNT, CDR2 FRNRAP. The CDR3 DNA is TGTGCTAGTGGTTTGTCGAGTAGCGGGGAGGTGACCCAGTACTTC. Its protein product is CASGLSSSGEVTQYF.

This chain links TRBV19 with TRBJ1-4; possible D gene TRBD1, 6 bases. Germline V gene sequence: CDR1 LNHDA, CDR2 SQIVND (reference sequence). CDR3 size: 15 residues. The V end lost 3 bases, the J end lost 3 bases, and 11 bases lay between the germline ends. DNA for the CDR3: TGTGCCAGTAGTATTACAGGGATGGCTAATGAAAAACTGTTTTTT. Translated: CASSITGMANEKLFF.

J is TRBJ2-1 and V is TRBV9, with 11 bases aligning to TRBD2. In germline, CDR1 is SGDLS, CDR2 YYNGEE. The ends lost 1 base at V and 7 bases at J; junction bases unmatched: 4. CDR3 length equals 15 residues. The CDR3 bases are TGTGCCAGCAGCGTACTAGCGGGGGGTGGAAATGAGCAGTTCTTC. It is translated as CASSVLAGGGNEQFF.

The rearrangement uses TRBV4-2 and TRBJ2-1; possibly TRBD2 for D (5 bases). Between the trimmed V and J ends, which lost 3 bases and 3 bases, there was a span of 15 bases. The CDR3 spans 16 residues. Germline assignment: CDR1 LGHNA and CDR2 YNFKEQ. CDR3: CASSQDGSVGYNEQFF. CDR3 bases: TGTGCCAGCAGCCAGGATGGGAGTGTCGGCTACAATGAGCAGTTCTTC.

This rearrangement joins TRBV10-3 to TRBJ2-5; D is uncertain. V gave up 5 bases and J gave up 5 bases, with 6 bases separating them. Looked up from germline, CDR1 is ENHRY and CDR2 is SYGVKD. The CDR3 runs 11 residues. CDR3 nucleotide sequence: TGTGCCATCAGTACAGAGGAGACCCAGTACTTC. Protein: CAISTEETQYF.

The rearrangement uses TRBV30 and TRBJ2-1, with TRBD2 as a possible D gene (6 bases). The CDR3 covers 12 residues. Trimming removed 0 bases at V and 7 bases at J, with 7 bases between. CDR1 is GTSNPN and CDR2 is SVGIG in the germline V gene (reference sequence). CDR3 DNA sequence: TGTGCCTGGAGTGTACGGGGGAATGAGCAGTTCTTC. It is translated as CAWSVRGNEQFF. The full variable domain, rest sourced from reference TRBV30 and TRBJ2-1, is SQTIHQWPATLVQPVGSPLSLECTVEGTSNPNLYWYRQAAGRGLQLLFYSVGIGQISSEVPQNLSASRPQDRQFILSSKKLLLSDSGFYLCAWSVRGNEQFFGPGTRLTVL.

The rearrangement joins TRBV28 to TRBJ1-2; 7 nucleotides match TRBD1. The CDR3 covers 14 residues. V was pared by 6 bases and J by 1 base, with 5 bases of the junction left unmatched. Germline V gives CDR1 MDHEN, CDR2 SYDVKM. DNA of the CDR3: TGTGCCAGCAGGACTACAGGGGATAACTATGGCTACACCTTC. Protein: CASRTTGDNYGYTF.

This clone occurred once. V usage is TRBV7-2 and J usage is TRBJ1-1; possible D gene TRBD1, 5 bases. V was pared by 2 bases and J by 2 bases, with 9 bases between. There are 14 residues in the CDR3. CDR1 and CDR2 from the germline V gene are SGHTA and FQGNSA. The CDR3 loop reads CASSLSGANTEAFF. The CDR3 coding sequence is TGTGCCAGCAGCTTAAGCGGGGCCAACACTGAAGCTTTCTTT.

This clone has only one observation. This rearrangement joins TRBV2 to TRBJ2-3, with 9 bases matching TRBD1. Per germline, CDR1 SNHLY and CDR2 FYNNEI. The CDR3 extends over 16 amino acids. V trimming: 5 bases; J trimming: 6 bases; junction bases outside the gene matches: 12. The chain's CDR3 is CASSLPGQGLLDTQYF. CDR3 nucleotides: TGTGCCAGCAGTTTACCGGGACAGGGACTCTTGGATACGCAGTATTTT.

The rearrangement joins TRBV7-2 to TRBJ2-5; the D is unclear. Between the trimmed V and J ends, which lost 4 bases and 1 base, there was a span of 4 bases. The CDR3 is made up of 12 amino acids. Germline CDR1 is SGHTA and CDR2 is FQGNSA. The CDR3 sequence is CASSWAQETQYF. For the CDR3, the DNA is TGTGCCAGCAGCTGGGCCCAAGAGACCCAGTACTTC.

The chain uses TRBV4-1 and TRBJ1-5; D remains ambiguous. Germline V lookup: CDR1 MGHRA, CDR2 YSYEKL. The CDR3 has 14 residues. With 0 bases removed from V and 6 bases from J, the gap between germline ends came to 9 bases. The chain's CDR3 is CASSQDRGGQPQHF. As DNA, the CDR3 is TGCGCCAGCAGCCAAGATAGAGGCGGTCAGCCCCAGCATTTT.

In DNA form, the CDR3 reads TGTGCCAGCACCCTCGGACAGGGGGCAGGTAGCAATCAGCCCCAGCATTTT. This gives the protein CASTLGQGAGSNQPQHF. The rearrangement joins TRBV28 to TRBJ1-5, with TRBD1 identical over 11 bases. V trimming: 7 bases; J trimming: 0 bases; junction bases outside the gene matches: 8. Germline assignment: CDR1 MDHEN and CDR2 SYDVKM. This CDR3 is built from 17 residues.

V gene TRBV4-2 combines with J gene TRBJ1-1; perhaps TRBD1 as D (5 bases). V shed 0 bases and J shed 5 bases, with 13 bases lying between them. Germline CDR1 and CDR2: LGHNA and YNFKEQ. The CDR3 extends over 15 amino acids. The CDR3 loop reads CASSQDWGGRTEAFF. CDR3 sequence (DNA): TGTGCCAGCAGCCAAGATTGGGGGGGGAGGACTGAAGCTTTCTTT.

The rearrangement uses TRBV2 and TRBJ2-3; 10 positions agree with TRBD2. Germline V gene sequence: CDR1 SNHLY, CDR2 FYNNEI. V was clipped by 6 bases and J by 6 bases; unmatched bases: 9. The CDR3 is 15 amino acids. The CDR3: CASRKWTSGQDTQYF. The CDR3 nucleotides read TGTGCCAGCAGAAAATGGACTAGCGGCCAGGATACGCAGTATTTT.

V gene TRBV20-1 combines with J gene TRBJ1-2; D gene ambiguous. CDR1 DFQATT and CDR2 SNEGSKA come from the germline V gene (reference sequence). The CDR3 covers 11 residues. V gave up 3 bases and J gave up 8 bases, with 10 bases separating them. This CDR3 reads CSASYGRGYTF. DNA for the CDR3: TGCAGTGCTAGTTATGGCCGAGGCTACACCTTC.

V gene TRBV5-6 combines with J gene TRBJ1-2, with D perhaps matching TRBD1 (5 bases). V was clipped by 0 bases and J by 4 bases, with 10 bases between them. CDR3 length: 14 residues. Germline loops: CDR1 SGHDT, CDR2 YYEEEE. This CDR3 reads CASSLAQDIYGYTF. The CDR3 DNA follows: TGTGCCAGCAGCTTGGCCCAGGACATCTATGGCTACACCTTC.

This clone is a singleton in its sample. CDR3 protein: CASSEALRFQDGAPNGYTF. CDR3 coding DNA: TGTGCCAGCAGTGAAGCCCTCCGGTTTCAGGATGGTGCCCCTAACGGCTACACCTTC. The chain joins TRBV6-1 to TRBJ1-2, with unresolved D. The CDR3 length is 19 residues. Germline lookup yields CDR1 MNHNS and CDR2 SASEGT. The V end lost 0 bases, the J end lost 8 bases, and 28 bases lay between the germline ends.

The chain joins TRBV15 to TRBJ1-5; 9 bases align to TRBD1. CDR1 is LNHNV and CDR2 is YYDKDF in the germline V gene (reference sequence). This CDR3 has 18 residues. The trim removed 5 bases at V and 0 bases at J, leaving 11 bases unmatched. The CDR3 here is CATSPTRDRENSNQPQHF. The CDR3 DNA sequence: TGTGCCACCAGCCCAACTAGGGACAGGGAAAATAGCAATCAGCCCCAGCATTTT.

This rearrangement joins TRBV4-1 to TRBJ1-4; D possibly corresponds to TRBD1 (6 bases). V lost 4 bases to trimming and J lost 8 bases, with 14 bases between them. This CDR3 spans 14 amino acids. Germline CDR1 is MGHRA and CDR2 is YSYEKL. CDR3 in amino acids: CASSLQGFQEKLFF. DNA for the CDR3: TGCGCCAGCAGCCTTCAGGGGTTTCAGGAAAAACTGTTTTTT.